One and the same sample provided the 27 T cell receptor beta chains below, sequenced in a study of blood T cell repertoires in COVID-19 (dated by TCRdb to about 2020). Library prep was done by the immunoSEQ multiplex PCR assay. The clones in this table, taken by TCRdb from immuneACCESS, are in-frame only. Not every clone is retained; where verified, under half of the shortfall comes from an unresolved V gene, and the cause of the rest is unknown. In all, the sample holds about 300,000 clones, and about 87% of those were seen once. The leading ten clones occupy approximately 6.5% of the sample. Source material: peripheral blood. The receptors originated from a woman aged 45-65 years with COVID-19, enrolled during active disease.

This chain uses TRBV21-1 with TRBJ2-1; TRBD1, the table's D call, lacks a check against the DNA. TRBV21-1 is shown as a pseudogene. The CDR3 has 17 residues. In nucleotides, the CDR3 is TGTGCCAGCAGCAAAAACTGTGACAGGGTTTTTCACAATGAGCAGTTCTTC. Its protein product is CASSKNCDRVFHNEQFF.

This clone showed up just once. In nucleotides, the CDR3 is TGTGCCAGCTCACCACCAGGGTCGGGGAAGACCCAGTACTTC. Its translation is CASSPPGSGKTQYF. V is TRBV18 and J is TRBJ2-5; tentative D call: TRBD2 (5 bases). Trimming removed 0 bases from V and 6 bases from J, with 11 bases in between. The germline CDR1 and CDR2 sequences are KGHSH and LQKENI. The CDR3 totals 14 residues.

The DNA for the CDR3 is TGTGCCAGCAGCTTAGATGGGCCCGGTGAAGCTTTCTTT. It encodes CASSLDGPGEAFF. V and J are TRBV11-3 and TRBJ1-1, with D unclear. The CDR3 sequence is 13 residues long. The ends were cut back, 0 bases at V and 7 bases at J, with 9 bases in the middle. Germline CDR1 reads SGHNT; CDR2 reads YENEEA.

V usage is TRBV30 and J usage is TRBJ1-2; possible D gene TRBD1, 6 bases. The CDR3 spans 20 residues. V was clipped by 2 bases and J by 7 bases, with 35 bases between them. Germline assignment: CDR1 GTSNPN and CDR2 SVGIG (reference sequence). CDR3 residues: CAWSPHLQEQGLCNRSGYTF. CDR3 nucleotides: TGTGCCTGGAGTCCCCACCTTCAAGAACAGGGTCTCTGTAACCGGTCTGGCTACACCTTC.

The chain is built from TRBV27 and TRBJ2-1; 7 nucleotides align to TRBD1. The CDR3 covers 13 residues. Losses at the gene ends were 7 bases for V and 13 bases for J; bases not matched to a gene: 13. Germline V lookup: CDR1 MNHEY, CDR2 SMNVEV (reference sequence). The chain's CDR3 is CASTRFGQASQFF. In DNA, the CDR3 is TGTGCCAGCACCCGGTTCGGACAGGCCTCTCAGTTCTTC.

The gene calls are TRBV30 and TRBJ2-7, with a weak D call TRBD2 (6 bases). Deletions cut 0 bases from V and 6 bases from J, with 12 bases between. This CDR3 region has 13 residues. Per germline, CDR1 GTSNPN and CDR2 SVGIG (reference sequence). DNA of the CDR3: TGTGCCTGGAGTGTCGGGGGAGGACGCGAGCAGTACTTC. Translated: CAWSVGGGREQYF.

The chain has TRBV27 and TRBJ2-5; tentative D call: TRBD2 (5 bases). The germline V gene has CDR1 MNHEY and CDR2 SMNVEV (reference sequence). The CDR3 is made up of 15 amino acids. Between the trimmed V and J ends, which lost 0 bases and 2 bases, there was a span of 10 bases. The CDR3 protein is CASSLSRVFQETQYF. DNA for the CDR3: TGTGCCAGCAGTTTATCGAGGGTATTTCAAGAGACCCAGTACTTC.

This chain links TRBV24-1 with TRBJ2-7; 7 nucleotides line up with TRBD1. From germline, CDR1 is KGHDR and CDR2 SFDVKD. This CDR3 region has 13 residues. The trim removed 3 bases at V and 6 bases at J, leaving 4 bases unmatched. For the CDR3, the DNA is TGTGCCACCAGTGATAACAGGGGCTCCGAGCAGTACTTC. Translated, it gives CATSDNRGSEQYF.

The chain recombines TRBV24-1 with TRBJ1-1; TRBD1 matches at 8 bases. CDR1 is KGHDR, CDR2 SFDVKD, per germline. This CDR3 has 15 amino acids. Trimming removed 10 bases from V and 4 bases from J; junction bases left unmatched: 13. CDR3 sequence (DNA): TGTGCCACAAAGACCCGGGACAGGTTCCGCACTGAAGCTTTCTTT. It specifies CATKTRDRFRTEAFF.

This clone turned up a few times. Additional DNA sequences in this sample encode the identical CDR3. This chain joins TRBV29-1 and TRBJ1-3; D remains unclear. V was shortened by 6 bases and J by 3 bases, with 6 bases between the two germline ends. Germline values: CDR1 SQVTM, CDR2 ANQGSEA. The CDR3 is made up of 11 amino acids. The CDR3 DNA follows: TGCAGCGTGCTCAGTGGAAACACCATATATTTT. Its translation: CSVLSGNTIYF.

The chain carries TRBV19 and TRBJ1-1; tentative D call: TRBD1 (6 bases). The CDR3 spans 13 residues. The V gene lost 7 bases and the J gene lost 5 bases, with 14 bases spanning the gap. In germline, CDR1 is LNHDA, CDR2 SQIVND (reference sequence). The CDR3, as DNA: TGTGCCAGTACTGTGACAGGAATGACTGAAGCTTTCTTT. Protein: CASTVTGMTEAFF.

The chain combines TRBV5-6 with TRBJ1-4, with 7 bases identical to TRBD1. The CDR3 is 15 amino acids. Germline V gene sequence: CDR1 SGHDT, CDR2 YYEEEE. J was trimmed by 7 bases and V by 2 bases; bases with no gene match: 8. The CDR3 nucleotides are TGTGCCAGCAGCTTTTTTACAGGGGCGGGTGAAAAACTGTTTTTT. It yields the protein CASSFFTGAGEKLFF. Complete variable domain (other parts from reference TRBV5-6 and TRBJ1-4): DAGVTQSPTHLIKTRGQQVTLRCSPKSGHDTVSWYQQALGQGPQFIFQYYEEEERQRGNFPDRFSGHQFPNYSSELNVNALLLGDSALYLCASSFFTGAGEKLFFGSGTQLSVL.

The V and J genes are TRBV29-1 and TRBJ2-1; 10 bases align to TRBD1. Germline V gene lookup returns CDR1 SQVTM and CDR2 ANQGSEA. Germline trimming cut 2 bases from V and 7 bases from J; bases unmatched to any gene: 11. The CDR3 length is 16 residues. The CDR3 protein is CSVELTDRGIRNEQFF. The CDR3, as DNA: TGCAGCGTTGAACTGACGGACAGGGGGATCCGGAATGAGCAGTTCTTC.

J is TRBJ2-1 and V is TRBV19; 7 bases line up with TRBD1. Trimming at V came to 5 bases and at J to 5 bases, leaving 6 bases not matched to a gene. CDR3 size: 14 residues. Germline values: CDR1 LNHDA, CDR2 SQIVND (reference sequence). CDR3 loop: CASSAWDRDNEQFF. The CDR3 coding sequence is TGTGCCAGTAGTGCTTGGGACAGAGACAATGAGCAGTTCTTC.

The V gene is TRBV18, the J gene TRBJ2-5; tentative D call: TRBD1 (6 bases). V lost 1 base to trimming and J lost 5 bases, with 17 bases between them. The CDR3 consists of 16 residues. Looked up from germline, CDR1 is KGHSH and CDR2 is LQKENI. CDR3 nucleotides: TGTGCCAGCTCACCACTCGCCAGGGGCCTCGGGGAGACCCAGTACTTC. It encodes CASSPLARGLGETQYF.

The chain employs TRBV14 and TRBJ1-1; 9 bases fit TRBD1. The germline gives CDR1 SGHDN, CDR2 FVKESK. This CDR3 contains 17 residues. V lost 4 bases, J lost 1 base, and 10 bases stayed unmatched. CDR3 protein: CASSLFRQGGRNTEAFF. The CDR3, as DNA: TGTGCCAGCAGCCTTTTTAGACAGGGGGGAAGGAACACTGAAGCTTTCTTT.

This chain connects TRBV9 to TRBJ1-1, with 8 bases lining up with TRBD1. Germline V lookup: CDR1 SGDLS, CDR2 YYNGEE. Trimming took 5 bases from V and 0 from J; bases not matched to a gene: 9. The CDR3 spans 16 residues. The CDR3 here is CASSKRTGPLNTEAFF. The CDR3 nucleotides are TGTGCCAGCAGTAAAAGGACAGGGCCTTTGAACACTGAAGCTTTCTTT.

CDR3 nucleotides: TGTGCCTGGAGACCGGGGGGGACTACGCAGTATTTT. This codes for CAWRPGGTTQYF. V and J are TRBV30 and TRBJ2-3; 8 bases agree with TRBD2. The CDR3 covers 12 residues. V gave up 3 bases and J gave up 8 bases; unmatched junction bases: 4. Germline CDR1 GTSNPN, CDR2 SVGIG (reference sequence).

CDR3 sequence reads: CASSLRELNSPLHF. For the CDR3, the DNA is TGTGCCAGCAGCTTGCGGGAGCTTAATTCACCCCTCCACTTT. The chain has TRBV5-6 and TRBJ1-6; D call uncertain. V lost 1 base, J lost 6 bases, and 8 bases lay in between. The germline CDR1 and CDR2 sequences are SGHDT and YYEEEE. The CDR3 length is 14 residues.

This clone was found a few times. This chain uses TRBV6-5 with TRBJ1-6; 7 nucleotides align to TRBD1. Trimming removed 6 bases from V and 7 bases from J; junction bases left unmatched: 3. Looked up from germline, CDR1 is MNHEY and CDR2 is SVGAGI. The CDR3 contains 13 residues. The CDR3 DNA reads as TGTGCCAGCAGGACGACAGGGAATTCACCCCTCCACTTT. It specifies CASRTTGNSPLHF.

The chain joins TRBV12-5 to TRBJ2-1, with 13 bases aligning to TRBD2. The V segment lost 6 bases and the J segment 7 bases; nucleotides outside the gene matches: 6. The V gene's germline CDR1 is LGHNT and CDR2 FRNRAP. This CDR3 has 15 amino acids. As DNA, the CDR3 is TGTGCTAGTGGACTAGCGGGAGGGCCTGAAAATGAGCAGTTCTTC. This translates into CASGLAGGPENEQFF.

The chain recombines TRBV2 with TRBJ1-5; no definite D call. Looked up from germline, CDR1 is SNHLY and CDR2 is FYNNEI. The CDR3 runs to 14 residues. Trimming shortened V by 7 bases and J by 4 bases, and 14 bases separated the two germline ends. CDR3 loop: CASMGGWGNQPQHF. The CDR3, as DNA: TGTGCCAGCATGGGAGGGTGGGGAAATCAGCCCCAGCATTTT.

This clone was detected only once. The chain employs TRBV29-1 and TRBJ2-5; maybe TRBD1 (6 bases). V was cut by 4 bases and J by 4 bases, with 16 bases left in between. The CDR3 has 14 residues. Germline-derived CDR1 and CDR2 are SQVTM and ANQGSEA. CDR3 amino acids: CSVVGQRFGETQYF. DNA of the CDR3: TGCAGCGTTGTCGGACAGAGATTCGGAGAGACCCAGTACTTC. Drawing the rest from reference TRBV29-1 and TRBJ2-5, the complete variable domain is SAVISQKPSRDICQRGTSLTIQCQVDSQVTMMFWYRQQPGQSLTLIATANQGSEATYESGFVIDKFPISRPNLTFSTLTVSNMSPEDSSIYLCSVVGQRFGETQYFGPGTRLLVL.

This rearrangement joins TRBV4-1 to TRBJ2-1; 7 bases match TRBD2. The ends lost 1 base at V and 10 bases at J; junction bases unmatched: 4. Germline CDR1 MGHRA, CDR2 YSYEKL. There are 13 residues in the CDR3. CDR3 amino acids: CASSQVQLAEQFF. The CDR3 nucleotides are TGCGCCAGCAGCCAAGTCCAACTAGCGGAGCAGTTCTTC.

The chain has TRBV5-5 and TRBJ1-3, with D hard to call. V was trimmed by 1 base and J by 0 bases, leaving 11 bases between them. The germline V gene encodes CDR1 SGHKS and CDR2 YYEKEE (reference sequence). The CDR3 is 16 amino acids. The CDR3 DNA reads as TGTGCCAGCAGCTTGAAAAACAGCAACTCTGGAAACACCATATATTTT. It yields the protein CASSLKNSNSGNTIYF.

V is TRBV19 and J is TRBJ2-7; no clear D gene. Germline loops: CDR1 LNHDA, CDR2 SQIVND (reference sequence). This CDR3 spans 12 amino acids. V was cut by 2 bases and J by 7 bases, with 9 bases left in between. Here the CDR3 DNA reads TGTGCCAGTAGTATAATATCCGGGGAGCAGTACTTC. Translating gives CASSIISGEQYF.

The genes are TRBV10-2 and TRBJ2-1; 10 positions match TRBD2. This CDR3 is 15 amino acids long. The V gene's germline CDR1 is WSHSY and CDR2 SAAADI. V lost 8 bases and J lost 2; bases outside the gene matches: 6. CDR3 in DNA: TGCGCCAGCGGCGGAAGCGGGAGGGCCTACAATGAGCAGTTCTTC. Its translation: CASGGSGRAYNEQFF.